The 16 T cell receptor beta chains in this list originate from one sample, sequenced in a study of CXCR3-negative and CXCR3-positive naive CD8 T cells. In preparing the TRB cDNA libraries, 5' RACE with UMI labels was used. TCRdb re-called the 5' RACE reads; one entry per CDR3 protein, DNA not given. The sample's table shows under 50,000 distinct CDR3 sequences. Sequencing used naive CXCR3- CD8+ T cells from blood. Sample subset: CD45RO-CCR7+CD27+CD95- naive CD8+ T cells lacking CXCR3 (TNR3-). The source is a human donor in good health. Some clones in this sample may be carry-over from other donors' samples.

This chain uses TRBV19 with TRBJ1-1; checking the TCRdb D call of TRBD1 is not possible without DNA. CDR3 length: 13 amino acids. CDR1 LNHDA and CDR2 SQIVND come from the germline V gene (reference sequence). CDR3 residues: CASSIQLRGEAFF.

The gene calls are TRBV29-1 and TRBJ2-2; TCRdb calls TRBD1, which cannot be checked without DNA. Per germline, CDR1 SQVTM and CDR2 ANQGSEA. The CDR3 spans 14 residues. The CDR3 protein is CSVLLTDSGGELFF.

The rearrangement joins TRBV18 to TRBJ1-2; TCRdb's assignment of TRBD1 cannot be checked, as there is no DNA. This CDR3 comprises 13 residues. Germline-derived CDR1 and CDR2 are KGHSH and LQKENI. CDR3: CASSPPQGYGYTF. Drawing the rest from reference TRBV18 and TRBJ1-2, the complete variable domain is NAGVMQNPRHLVRRRGQEARLRCSPMKGHSHVYWYRQLPEEGLKFMVYLQKENIIDESGMPKERFSAEFPKEGPSILRIQQVVRGDSAAYFCASSPPQGYGYTFGSGTRLTVV.

The V call is TRBV7-2, the J call TRBJ2-3. The CDR3 is 14 amino acids. In germline, CDR1 is SGHTA, CDR2 FQGNSA. CDR3 sequence: CASSLEEPTDTQYF.

V is TRBV6-6 and J is TRBJ1-5; the TRBD1 assignment by TCRdb is unverifiable without DNA. This CDR3 is built from 14 residues. Germline lookup yields CDR1 MNHNY and CDR2 SVGAGI (reference sequence). The CDR3 spells CASSITGAGQPQHF.

V is TRBV6-5 and J is TRBJ2-3; TCRdb's D call, TRBD1, is unchecked because there is no DNA. Germline CDR1 reads MNHEY; CDR2 reads SVGAGI. The CDR3 has 13 amino acids. CDR3 amino acids: CASGFRAGDTQYF.

This sequence joins TRBV24-1 and TRBJ2-2; as DNA is missing, the TRBD1 call by TCRdb cannot be tested. The CDR3 length is 16 residues. Germline assignment: CDR1 KGHDR and CDR2 SFDVKD. This CDR3 is CATSVTDREGTGELFF.

The chain uses TRBV29-1 and TRBJ2-1; lacking DNA, the TRBD2 call made by TCRdb goes unchecked. Germline V gene lookup returns CDR1 SQVTM and CDR2 ANQGSEA. The CDR3 spans 13 residues. The chain's CDR3 is CSVVGRSYNEQFF.

V and J are TRBV5-6 and TRBJ1-2; with no DNA, the TCRdb D assignment of TRBD1 cannot be verified. This CDR3 comprises 14 residues. The germline CDR1 and CDR2 sequences are SGHDT and YYEEEE. The CDR3 here is CASSLLDSSYGYTF. The whole variable domain, remainder taken from reference TRBV5-6 and TRBJ1-2, is DAGVTQSPTHLIKTRGQQVTLRCSPKSGHDTVSWYQQALGQGPQFIFQYYEEEERQRGNFPDRFSGHQFPNYSSELNVNALLLGDSALYLCASSLLDSSYGYTFGSGTRLTVV.

The chain has TRBV5-1 and TRBJ2-7; TCRdb returns TRBD2, unconfirmable since there is no DNA. Germline values: CDR1 SGHRS, CDR2 YFSETQ. The CDR3 extends over 14 amino acids. The chain's CDR3 is CASSGSQSSYEQYF.

The chain carries TRBV7-9 and TRBJ2-7; no DNA is available, so the TRBD1 call from TCRdb remains unchecked. Germline CDR1 reads SEHNR; CDR2 reads FQNEAQ (reference sequence). The CDR3 is 15 amino acids. The CDR3 sequence is CASSRGQVRDDEQYF.

The chain has TRBV20-1 and TRBJ2-1. Germline CDR1 DFQATT, CDR2 SNEGSKA (reference sequence). The CDR3 has 15 amino acids. CDR3 protein: CSARPAWESYNEQFF.

The chain has TRBV12-3 or TRBV12-4 and TRBJ2-6. The CDR3 covers 15 residues. CDR3 region: CASSFLSSGANVLTF.

This chain uses TRBV29-1 with TRBJ1-2. Germline V gives CDR1 SQVTM, CDR2 ANQGSEA. This CDR3 contains 14 residues. The CDR3: CSVMRRDANYGYTF. Using reference TRBV29-1 and TRBJ1-2 for the parts outside the CDR3, the full variable domain is SAVISQKPSRDICQRGTSLTIQCQVDSQVTMMFWYRQQPGQSLTLIATANQGSEATYESGFVIDKFPISRPNLTFSTLTVSNMSPEDSSIYLCSVMRRDANYGYTFGSGTRLTVV.

This chain uses TRBV12-3 or TRBV12-4 with TRBJ2-1; no DNA is available, so the TRBD1 call from TCRdb remains unchecked. CDR3 size: 16 residues. The chain's CDR3 is CASSFAGLHGGNEQFF.

The CDR3 loop is CASSLGSRRSGEQYF. The V gene is TRBV5-1, the J gene TRBJ2-7. Looked up from germline, CDR1 is SGHRS and CDR2 is YFSETQ. The length of the CDR3 is 15 residues.